This TCR beta chain was captured in a study of CD8 T cells in Susac syndrome. Random-hexamer reverse transcription was applied to roughly 0.5 to 1 ug RNA. TCRdb analysed the immunoSEQ multiplex PCR reads with MiXCR anew, one entry per CDR3 protein. Altogether over 100,000 distinct CDR3 sequences are present, under 95% being singletons, with the ten largest covering roughly 0.11%. About this clonotype itself: Its cognate antigen is unknown.

General study results and limits: As the study acknowledged, the number of individuals in its TCR sequencing and HLA analysis was relatively small.

With 6 bases removed from V and 2 bases from J, the gap between germline ends came to 11 bases. The germline V gene encodes CDR1 MNHEY and CDR2 SMNVEV (reference sequence). The CDR3 extends over 15 amino acids. The T cells that were sequenced for TCR beta were CD8+ and CD4+ cells from blood. FACS was used to enrich TEMRA cells, whereas the CD8+ and CD4+ T cells were obtained by negative isolation. The sequenced sample consisted of CD8+ T cells from PBMCs. This chain links TRBV27 with TRBJ1-6; D is perhaps TRBD1 (5 bases). This clonotype originated in a human donor in good health. The CDR3 is CASRNPGTYNSPLHF. The CDR3 region has the DNA TGTGCCAGCAGGAACCCAGGGACCTATAATTCACCCCTCCACTTT.